Here is one T cell receptor (beta chain) with its context. Its antigen is still unknown. The sample belongs to a study of EBV T-cell therapy then PD-1 blockade in nasopharyngeal carcinoma. Specified treatment: AdE1-LMPpoly-expanded autologous EBV-specific T-cell therapy followed by anti-PD-1 nivolumab. J lost 1 base, V lost 2 bases, and 6 bases had no gene match. The CDR3 runs 16 residues. Germline V CDR1 and CDR2: MNHEY, SVGAGI. Sequencing was performed with immunoSEQ multiplex PCR; in TCRdb, only in-frame clones are kept and a portion is missing. The table lists 14,000 or so clones, approximately 81% of them singletons.

This chain uses TRBV6-5 with TRBJ2-3; 7 bases fit TRBD2. The TCR sequence derives from a man aged 40-49 years with nasopharyngeal carcinoma. Sequences were derived from CD8+ T cells from blood, sampled at day 105 from a patient whose treatment included autologous EBV-specific T cells and nivolumab. CDR3 in DNA: TGTGCCAGCAGTTACAACCGGGGGGAGGGCACAGATACGCAGTATTTT. The encoded protein is CASSYNRGEGTDTQYF.